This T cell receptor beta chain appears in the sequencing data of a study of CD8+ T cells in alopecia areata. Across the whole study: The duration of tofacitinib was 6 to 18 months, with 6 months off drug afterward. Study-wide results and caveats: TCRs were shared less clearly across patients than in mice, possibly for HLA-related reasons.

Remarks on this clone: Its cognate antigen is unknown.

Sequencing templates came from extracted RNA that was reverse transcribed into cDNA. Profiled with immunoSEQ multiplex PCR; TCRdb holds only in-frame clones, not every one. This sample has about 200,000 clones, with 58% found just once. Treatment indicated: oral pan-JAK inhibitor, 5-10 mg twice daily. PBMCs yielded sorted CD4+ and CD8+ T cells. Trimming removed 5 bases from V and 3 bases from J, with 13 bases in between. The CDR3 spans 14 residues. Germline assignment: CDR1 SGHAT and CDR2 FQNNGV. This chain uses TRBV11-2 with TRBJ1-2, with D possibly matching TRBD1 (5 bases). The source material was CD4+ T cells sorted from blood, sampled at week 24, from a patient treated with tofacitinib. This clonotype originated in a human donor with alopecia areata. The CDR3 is CASSLQGGDYGYTF. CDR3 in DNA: TGTGCCAGCAGCCTCCAGGGAGGGGACTATGGCTACACCTTC.